This T cell receptor beta chain was sequenced for a study of T cells in narcolepsy. Sequencing was performed with immunoSEQ multiplex PCR; in TCRdb, only in-frame clones are kept and a portion is missing. The table records about 30,000 clones, approximately 80% of them present only once. Germline V lookup: CDR1 LNHNV, CDR2 YYDKDF (reference sequence). The CDR3 contains 13 residues. V was clipped by 1 base and J by 5 bases, with 8 bases between them. This chain links TRBV15 with TRBJ2-5; D is unclear. This TCR was sampled from a human donor with narcolepsy. Specimen: CD45RA- memory CD4+ T cells from PBMCs. The CDR3 nucleotides read TGTGCCACCAGCAGAGGGAACGAGGAGACCCAGTACTTC. Translation: CATSRGNEETQYF.